This TCR beta chain is from a study of T cell responses to AZD1222 COVID-19 vaccine. TCRdb's copy holds only in-frame clones and misses some; the assay was immunoSEQ multiplex PCR. The data hold 150,000 or so clones, with about 89% observed a single time. V shed 11 bases, J shed 1 base, and the junction held 7 bases outside the gene matches. Germline V lookup: CDR1 LNHDA, CDR2 SQIVND (reference sequence). The CDR3 has 15 residues. The chain employs TRBV19 and TRBJ1-4; TRBD1 aligns across 10 bases. The clonotype originates from an adult in good health. The material was peripheral blood, obtained on day 0 of AZD1222 vaccination. In DNA form, the CDR3 reads TGTGCCGTATCTGACAGGGGGCGAACTAATGAAAAACTGTTTTTT. Its translation is CAVSDRGRTNEKLFF.